This TCR beta chain came from a study of cytomegalovirus exposure and HLA in healthy donors (dated by TCRdb to between 2016 and 2019). In the study overall: In an earlier analysis of under 600 of the donors, 276 Gb of sequence data and approximately 100 million unique TCR beta sequences from 180 million or so T cells were reported. An early release that covered about 600 HLA-typed donors contained about 300 gigabases of sequencing data and 75 million to 100 million unique TCR sequences. Among the approximately 420 genotyped donors, around 79% belonged to the genetic ancestry cluster associated with self-reported Caucasian donors. The aim of the study was to test whether cataloging public T cell receptors could identify signatures of past pathogen exposure. The study profiled the T cell repertoires of around 700 subjects by immunosequencing and related them to cytomegalovirus serostatus. Besides the first cohort of around 670 subjects, a separate validation cohort made up of over a hundred different subjects was used. High-throughput TCR immunosequencing, statistical association of individual TCRs with disease status, and machine learning were combined to predict cytomegalovirus infection status. A later analysis re-analyzed previously published TCR beta repertoires from roughly 630 donors and added high-resolution HLA genotyping to study TCR occurrence patterns. The later analysis used no new phenotypic data to find candidate immune exposures, relying instead on TCR beta sequences and their occurrence across donors. An earlier analysis of some 500 of the donors applied high-throughput TCR beta sequencing to assess whether each TCR beta V gene segment acted as functional or pseudogenic. Donor age, sex, ethnicity and CMV serostatus were compiled together with the repertoire data. A later genetic analysis used genome-wide SNP genotypes for about 55% of the 666 donors, treating that subset as a discovery cohort. All discovery cohort repertoires had been generated using a single sequencing platform. Both class I and class II loci were covered by HLA typing, at four-digit resolution. The number of donors typed differed by locus, with 629-630 for A, B, C, DRB1 and DQB1, 522 for DQA1, under 610 for DPA1, and around 450 for DPB1. Because of strong linkage in the cohort, a few DR-DQ haplotypes were treated as single units for association and clustering. Across around 400 genotyped donors of the cohort, an average of about 240,000 unique TCR beta nucleotide sequences per donor were sequenced, and roughly 20% of those sequences were non-productive.

The CDR3 has 14 amino acids, counting the end cysteine and phenylalanine. Just CDR3 DNA is preserved here, 42 bases in frame from base 1. CDR1 and CDR2, per the germline V gene (reference sequence), are MNHEY and SMNVEV. Germline trimming: 6 bases from V, 3 bases from J; junction bases outside gene matches: 4. The library was generated by the immunoSEQ multiplex PCR assay. For the multiplex PCR, a mixture combining 60 forward primers for TCR Vbeta segments and 13 reverse primers for TCR Jbeta segments was used. The CDR3 region of rearranged TCR beta genes was amplified from genomic DNA by a multiplex PCR assay. The Illumina HiSeq System was used to sequence the amplified TCR beta libraries as 87-base-pair reads. The authors' pipeline ran thus. Across the 666 repertoires, a later analysis counted tens of millions of unique TCR beta chains, 9.5 million to 13 million of which were shared by at least two donors. Raw reads were error-corrected and collapsed into unique sequences by a nearest-neighbor algorithm in which closely related sequences were merged to remove PCR and sequencing errors. V, D and J gene segments were assigned by aligning CDR3 sequences to IMGT reference sequences. Each retained sequence needed at least a six-nucleotide match to both a V gene segment and a J gene segment. A rearrangement was called productive if the CDR3 had no stop codons and remained in frame with V and J, and every other rearrangement was called non-productive. Following IMGT convention, CDR3 was defined as the stretch from the second conserved V-encoded cysteine up to the conserved J-encoded phenylalanine. Sequences without an unambiguous match to a single V gene segment were excluded from the earlier analysis of a few hundred of the donors. In an earlier analysis of approximately 500 of the donors, a V segment was called functional when productive rearrangements were above 56.7%, and segregating when the standard deviation between donors exceeded 5%. To diagnose cytomegalovirus status from the catalog of TCR beta chain sequences, a statistical classification framework was built. A later analysis assigned V and J genes by comparing TCR nucleotide sequences with IMGT/GENE-DB human TR gene sequences. In a later analysis, CDR3 sequences and most-parsimonious VDJ recombination scenarios were assigned using the TCRdist pipeline. A later analysis defined each TCR beta chain by its CDR3 amino acid sequence plus V-gene family, and excluded reads lacking a unique V-gene family. A later analysis removed 450 to 600 highly shared, low-generation-probability nucleotide sequences to deal with suspected cross-contamination and a sequencing artifact. In a later analysis, a clonal expansion index for each public chain was calculated from normalized within-repertoire ranks of inferred template counts. A later analysis computed generation probabilities with a VDJ recombination model fitted to out-of-frame rearrangements, and checked the results against IGoR. In a later analysis, TCR-TCR, TCR-HLA and TCR-CMV co-occurrence was scored with hypergeometric tests, and a repertoire-size bias correction was applied to TCR pairs. In a later analysis, false discovery rates were estimated by permuting HLA or CMV assignments 20 times. In a later analysis, co-occurring TCRs were grouped using DBSCAN, with TCRdist sequence similarity added in when clustering inside HLA-allele-positive subsets. Repertoires with fewer than 30,000 or more than 120,000 public chains, plus five repertoires with anomalous nucleotide sharing, were excluded from co-occurrence clustering. The table was pulled from immuneACCESS by TCRdb, which kept in-frame rearrangements only. Such tables lose some clones; where checked, under half of the loss comes from unresolved V genes, and the rest has no known cause. From that table come the V and J calls and clone size; the DNA was used to work out D and trimming. Within this sample are more than 80,000 clones, with about two thirds of them counted one time only. Jointly, the top ten make up about 0.8% of the sample.

Summary of the overall study and its limitations: The only immune exposure information available for the cohort was CMV serostatus. A later analysis found that most CMV-associated TCR beta chains appeared HLA-restricted, with HLA associations seemingly driven largely by CMV exposure. Some IMGT-functional V segments, including TRBV6-2 and TRBV6-3, could not be distinguished by the 87-base-pair reads and were therefore excluded. The authors suggested that the approach could potentially be extended to other disease states and immunological phenotypes. A later genetic analysis reported fewer N-insertions in productive TCRs among donors in an Asian-associated ancestry cluster than the roughly 650-donor mean. Because HLA typing was unavailable for some donors at each locus, only the typed subset was used in association tests. In a later analysis, TCR association rates were found to vary across HLA loci, with the most associated TCRs seen for DRB1 alleles and the fewest for HLA-C alleles. In a later genetic analysis, a missense DCLRE1C variant was associated with V-gene and J-gene trimming of TCR beta chains, and the association was replicated in an independent cohort. A group of highly shared sequence variants was considered likely to be a technical artifact of the sequencing pipeline. A later analysis reported that several top co-occurrence clusters appeared linked to parvovirus B19, influenza, CMV and Epstein-Barr virus. Because counts were too low, seventeen rarely observed V segments, including chromosome 9 orphons, were excluded from the earlier analysis of around 640 of the donors. While some public TCRs were present in many individuals, most TCR sequences turned up only very rarely across donors. Linkage disequilibrium might explain the correlated functional status among segregating V segments, but an unknown experimental factor could not be ruled out. A further reported finding was that TCR beta sequences accurately predicted the HLA-A and HLA-B alleles for most subjects in the first cohort. In the study, some 160 TCR beta chains were listed as associated with cytomegalovirus. When HLA alleles, especially DR and DQ, strongly co-occurred, TCR associations were difficult to assign to individual alleles. An earlier analysis of 450 to 750 of the donors showed that most TCR beta V segments appeared in productive rearrangements either about 87% or about 30% of the time, which broadly matched IMGT annotations. In a later analysis, HLA-associated TCR beta chains showed more clonal expansion and lower generation probabilities than non-associated chains that were equally common. This cohort had only TCR beta chains sequenced, and the lack of alpha or paired-chain data limited which features could be detected. The presence/absence analyses assumed that sequencing depth was roughly uniform across donors, and that assumption may not be true. A few of the identified cytomegalovirus-associated TCR beta chains were confirmed in vitro to be specific for cytomegalovirus antigens. In both the original and validation cohorts, the classifier was reported to diagnose cytomegalovirus status with high specificity and sensitivity. Specific HLA alleles were associated with 15,000 to 20,000 TCR beta sequences at a false discovery rate of 0.05 in a later analysis.

The cohort comprised 666 healthy bone marrow donors. Cohort members were all nominally healthy when sampled, although unrecorded immune exposures were likely present. The donor was CMV seronegative and belonged to the group of under 400 seronegative cohort members. Every donor gave a peripheral blood sample, and the peripheral blood mononuclear cells from that sample were used for TCR beta sequencing. Genomic DNA extraction from the blood cell samples was performed with the Qiagen DNeasy Blood Extraction Kit. A note on this clone: Its antigen remains undetermined. It has no much larger one-base neighbor in the sample; base qualities were not kept.

Specimen: PBMCs. The receptor chain draws on TRBV27 and TRBJ2-1; TRBD1 lines up with 8 middle nucleotides. The receptor was derived from a boy aged 5-17 years in good health and CMV-seronegative. Here is the DNA: TGTGCCAGCAGCTACGGACAGGGCTACAATGAGCAGTTCTTC. This translates into CASSYGQGYNEQFF.